A selection of T cell receptor beta chains follows, all from one sample in a study of PD-L1 blockade in urothelial cancer. Method: immunoSEQ multiplex PCR; TCRdb's copy keeps in-frame clones and lacks some. This sample has about 29,000 clones, with approximately 80% found just once. The sequences come from PBMCs, collected around atezolizumab (anti-PD-L1) treatment. These receptors were obtained from a man in his 70s with urothelial cancer. Both conserved end residues are part of each CDR3.

V	J	CDR3
TRBV28	TRBJ2-3	CASGQVKTDTQYF
TRBV5-1	TRBJ2-5	CASSLGGTSRGQETQYF
TRBV28	TRBJ1-2	CASRGANPRDPGRVYYGYTF
TRBV19	TRBJ1-3	CASSTGQGNVAGNTIYF
TRBV4-3	TRBJ1-2	CASSQDLRQTSSYGYTF
TRBV11-3	TRBJ1-1	CASSLNKNTEAFF
TRBV6-6	TRBJ2-7	CASRRDDRREQYF
TRBV2	TRBJ1-1	CASSENGRGNTEAFF
TRBV5-1	TRBJ2-5	CASSATGLGGETQYF
TRBV14	TRBJ1-2	CASSVQTGNYGYTF
TRBV7-2	TRBJ2-7	CASSPAPGGGYEQYF
TRBV7-9	TRBJ1-2	CASSLPPGDRTF
TRBV7-3	TRBJ2-7	CASSLMASGSYEQYF
TRBV28	TRBJ2-1	CASSLTATGGEQFF
TRBV30	TRBJ1-3	CAWSVGAGNTIYF
TRBV9	TRBJ2-2	CASSDKRTGNTGELFF
TRBV4-3	TRBJ1-5	CASSQVFREGNQPQHF
TRBV19	TRBJ1-2	CATKQDYGYTF
TRBV18	TRBJ2-7	CASSPGTVTYEQYF
TRBV28	TRBJ2-1	CASSLTSGRARNEQFF
TRBV7-2	TRBJ2-4	CASSLEAGTGIQYF
TRBV7-2	TRBJ1-1	CASSGGQGRLTEAFF
TRBV9	TRBJ1-1	CASSVAQGDTEAFF
TRBV9	TRBJ2-3	CASSVAGATDTQYF
TRBV2	TRBJ1-2	CASTPGEGYYGYTF
TRBV25-1	TRBJ1-1	CASSGYRGGTEAFF
TRBV2	TRBJ2-3	CASTPGTIIDTQYF